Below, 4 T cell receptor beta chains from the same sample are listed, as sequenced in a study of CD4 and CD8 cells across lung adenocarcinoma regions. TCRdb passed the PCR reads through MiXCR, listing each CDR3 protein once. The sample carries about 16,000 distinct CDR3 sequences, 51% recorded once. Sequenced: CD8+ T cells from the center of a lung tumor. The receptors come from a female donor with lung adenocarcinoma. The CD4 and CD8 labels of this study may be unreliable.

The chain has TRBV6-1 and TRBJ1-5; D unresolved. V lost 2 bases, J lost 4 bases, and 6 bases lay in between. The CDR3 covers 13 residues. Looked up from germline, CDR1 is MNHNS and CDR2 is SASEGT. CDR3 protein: CASSEKTNQPQHF. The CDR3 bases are TGTGCCAGCAGTGAAAAGACTAATCAGCCCCAGCATTTT.

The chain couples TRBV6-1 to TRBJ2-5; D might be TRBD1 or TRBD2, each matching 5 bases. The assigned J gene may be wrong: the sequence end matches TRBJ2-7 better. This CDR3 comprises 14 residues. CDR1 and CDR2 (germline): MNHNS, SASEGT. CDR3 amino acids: CASSPINRGDEQYF. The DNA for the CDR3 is TGTGCCAGCAGCCCCATCAACCGAGGGGACGAGCAGTACTTC.

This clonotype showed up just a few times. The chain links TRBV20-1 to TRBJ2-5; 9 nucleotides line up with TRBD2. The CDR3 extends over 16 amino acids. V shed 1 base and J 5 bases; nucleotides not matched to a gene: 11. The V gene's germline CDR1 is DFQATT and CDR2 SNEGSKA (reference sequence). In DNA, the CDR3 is TGCAGTGCTAGAGCGGTGGGGCTAGCGGGGTGGGAGACCCAGTACTTC. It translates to CSARAVGLAGWETQYF.

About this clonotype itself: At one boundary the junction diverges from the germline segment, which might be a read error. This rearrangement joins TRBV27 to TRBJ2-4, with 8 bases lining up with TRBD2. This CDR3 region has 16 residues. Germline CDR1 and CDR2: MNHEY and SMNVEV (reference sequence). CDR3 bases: TGTGCCAGCAGTCTCTCGGGGGGGAGAGGGAAAGATACGCAGTACTTT. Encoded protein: CASSLSGGRGKDTQYF.